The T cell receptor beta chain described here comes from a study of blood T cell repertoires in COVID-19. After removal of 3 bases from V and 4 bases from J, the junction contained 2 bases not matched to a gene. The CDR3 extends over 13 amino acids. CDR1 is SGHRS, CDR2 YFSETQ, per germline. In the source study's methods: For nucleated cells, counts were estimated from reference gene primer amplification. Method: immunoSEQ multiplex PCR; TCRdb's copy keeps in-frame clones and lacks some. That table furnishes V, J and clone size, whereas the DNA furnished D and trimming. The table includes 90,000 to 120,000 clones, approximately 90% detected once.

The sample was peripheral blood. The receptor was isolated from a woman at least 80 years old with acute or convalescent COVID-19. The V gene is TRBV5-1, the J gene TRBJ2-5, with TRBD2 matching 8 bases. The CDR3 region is CASSSGLAETQYF. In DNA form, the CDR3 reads TGCGCCAGCAGCTCTGGACTAGCAGAGACCCAGTACTTC.